This record covers a single T cell receptor beta chain. The sample is drawn from a study of blood T cell repertoires in COVID-19. Per the original methods: Reference gene primer amplification in the assay estimated nucleated cell counts. Profiling relied on immunoSEQ multiplex PCR, and the TCRdb table lists in-frame clones only, not all of them. The V and J calls and clone size come from that table; D and trimming were worked out from the DNA. The table records a few hundred thousand clones, less than 90% of them present only once. The CDR3 is made up of 13 amino acids. The junction had 7 bases not matched to a gene; V was cut back by 6 bases and J by 10 bases. Across 24 US areas, participants ranged in age from 18 to 89 years.

The rearrangement uses TRBV12-3 or TRBV12-4 and TRBJ1-1; 11 nucleotides agree with TRBD1. The sequence was obtained from a woman aged 30 to 39 who had been exposed to COVID-19. Sequencing input: PBMCs or T cells enriched from blood (not recorded which). This CDR3 is CASSRTGGGVAFF. CDR3 in DNA: TGTGCCAGCAGCCGGACAGGGGGCGGAGTAGCTTTCTTT.